This T cell receptor (beta chain) was identified in a study of cytomegalovirus exposure and HLA in healthy donors. 13 Jbeta primers and 60 Vbeta primers were used for the PCR. The table came from immunoSEQ multiplex PCR; TCRdb's copy has only in-frame clones and leaves some out. The repertoire has roughly 140,000 clones, 70% to 90% of them found once; the top ten carry roughly 4%. The germline gives CDR1 MGHDK, CDR2 SYGVNS. There are 16 residues in the CDR3. Trimming shortened V by 9 bases and J by 1 base, and 16 bases separated the two germline ends. Study-wide results and limits: Accurate predictions that matched the HLA-A and HLA-B alleles of most subjects were reportedly made from TCR beta sequences.

This clone is a singleton in its sample. As yet, its antigen is unknown. This TCR was recovered from a woman between 40 and 55 years old in good health and CMV-seropositive. The rearrangement joins TRBV25-1 to TRBJ2-6, with a tentative D call TRBD1 (6 bases). Sample: PBMCs. Here the CDR3 DNA reads TGTGCCAGTACCGAGGGGGAAGTTTCTGGGGCCAACGTCCTGACTTTC. Residues: CASTEGEVSGANVLTF.